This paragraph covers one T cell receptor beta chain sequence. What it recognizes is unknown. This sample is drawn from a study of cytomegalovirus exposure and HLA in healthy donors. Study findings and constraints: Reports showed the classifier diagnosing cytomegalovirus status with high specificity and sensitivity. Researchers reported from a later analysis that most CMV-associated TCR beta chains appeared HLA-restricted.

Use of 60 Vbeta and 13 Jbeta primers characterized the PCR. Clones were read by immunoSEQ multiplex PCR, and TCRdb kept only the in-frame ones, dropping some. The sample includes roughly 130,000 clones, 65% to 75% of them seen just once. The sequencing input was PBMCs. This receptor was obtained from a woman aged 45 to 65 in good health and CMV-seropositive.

CDR3 bases: TGCAGCGTTCCCCGGAGCGGGGCAACCGGGGAGCTGTTTTTT. This sequence encodes CSVPRSGATGELFF. The gene calls are TRBV29-1 and TRBJ2-2, with TRBD2 matching 7 bases. After removal of 5 bases from V and 5 bases from J, the junction contained 8 bases not matched to a gene. CDR3 length: 14 amino acids. The germline V gene has CDR1 SQVTM and CDR2 ANQGSEA.